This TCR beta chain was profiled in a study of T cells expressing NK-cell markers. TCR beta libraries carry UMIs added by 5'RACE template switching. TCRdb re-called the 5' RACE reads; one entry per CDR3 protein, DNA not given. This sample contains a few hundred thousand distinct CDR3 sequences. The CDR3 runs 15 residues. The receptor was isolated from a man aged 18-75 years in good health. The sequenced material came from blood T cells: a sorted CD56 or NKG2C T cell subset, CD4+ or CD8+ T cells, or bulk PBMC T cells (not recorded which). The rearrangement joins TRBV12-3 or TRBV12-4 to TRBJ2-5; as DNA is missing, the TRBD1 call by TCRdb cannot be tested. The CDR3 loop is CASSNQAGVQETQYF.